The clone carrying this T cell receptor beta chain came up a few times. This table comes from immunoSEQ multiplex PCR, and its TCRdb copy is limited to in-frame clones, with some not included. The sample includes about 120,000 clones, about 91% of them seen just once. The sample comes from a study of control samples from healthy donors and cancer patients. V was clipped by 0 bases and J by 15 bases, with 13 bases between them. The CDR3 runs 12 residues. In germline, CDR1 is SGHDT, CDR2 YYEEEE. This rearrangement joins TRBV5-6 to TRBJ2-1; possibly TRBD1 for D (6 bases). Specimen: blood. This clonotype was sampled from a man in his forties or fifties in good health. The CDR3 DNA reads as TGTGCCAGCAGCTTGGTCAGGGGTCGGGGGTTCTTC. Translation: CASSLVRGRGFF.